This T cell receptor (beta chain) was retrieved from a study of cytotoxic CD8 clonotypes in ibrutinib-treated CLL. Depth targeted 1 in 200,000 to 1 in 1 million T cells, averaging 10x coverage per clonotype. Using immunoSEQ multiplex PCR, the repertoire was profiled, and TCRdb retains in-frame clones only, with some absent. The table lists about 300,000 clones, roughly four fifths of them singletons. The V and J ends lost 0 bases and 9 bases respectively, with 6 bases between them. CDR1 and CDR2 from the germline V gene are DFQATT and SNEGSKA (reference sequence). This CDR3 is built from 11 residues.

The J gene is TRBJ2-1, the V gene TRBV20-1, with D unclear. The TCR sequence derives from a human donor with chronic lymphocytic leukemia. Sequenced here: PBMCs, sampled at disease progression, from a patient treated with ibrutinib. Here the CDR3 DNA reads TGCAGTGCTAGAGATTATCCTGAGCAGTTCTTC. It encodes CSARDYPEQFF.